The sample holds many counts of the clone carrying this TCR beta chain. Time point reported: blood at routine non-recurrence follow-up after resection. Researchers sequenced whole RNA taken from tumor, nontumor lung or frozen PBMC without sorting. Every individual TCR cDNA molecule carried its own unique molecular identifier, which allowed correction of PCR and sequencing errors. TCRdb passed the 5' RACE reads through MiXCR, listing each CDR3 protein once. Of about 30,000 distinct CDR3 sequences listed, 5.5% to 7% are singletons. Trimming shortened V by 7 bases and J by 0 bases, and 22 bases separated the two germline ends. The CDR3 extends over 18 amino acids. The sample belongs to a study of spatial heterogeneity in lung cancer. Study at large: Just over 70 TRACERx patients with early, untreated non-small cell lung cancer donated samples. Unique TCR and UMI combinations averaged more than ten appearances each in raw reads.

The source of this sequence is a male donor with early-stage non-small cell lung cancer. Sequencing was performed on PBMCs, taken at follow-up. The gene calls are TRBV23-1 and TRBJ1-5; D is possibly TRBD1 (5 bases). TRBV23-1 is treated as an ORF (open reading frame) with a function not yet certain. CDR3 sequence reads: CASTLDVGRAYSNQPQHF. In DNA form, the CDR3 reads TGCGCCAGCACGCTCGACGTTGGCAGGGCCTATAGCAATCAGCCCCAGCATTTT.